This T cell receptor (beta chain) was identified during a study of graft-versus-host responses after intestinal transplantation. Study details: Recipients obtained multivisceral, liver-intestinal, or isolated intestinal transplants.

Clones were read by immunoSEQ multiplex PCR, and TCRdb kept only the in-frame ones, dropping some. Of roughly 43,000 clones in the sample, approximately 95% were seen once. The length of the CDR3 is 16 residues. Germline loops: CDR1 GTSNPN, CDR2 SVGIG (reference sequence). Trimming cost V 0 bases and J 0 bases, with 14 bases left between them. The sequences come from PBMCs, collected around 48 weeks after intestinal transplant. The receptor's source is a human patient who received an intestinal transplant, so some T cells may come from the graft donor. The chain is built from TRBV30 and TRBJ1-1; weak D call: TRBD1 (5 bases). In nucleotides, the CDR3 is TGTGCCTGGAGTGTAGGGGAGGGTGGGCTGAACACTGAAGCTTTCTTT. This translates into CAWSVGEGGLNTEAFF.